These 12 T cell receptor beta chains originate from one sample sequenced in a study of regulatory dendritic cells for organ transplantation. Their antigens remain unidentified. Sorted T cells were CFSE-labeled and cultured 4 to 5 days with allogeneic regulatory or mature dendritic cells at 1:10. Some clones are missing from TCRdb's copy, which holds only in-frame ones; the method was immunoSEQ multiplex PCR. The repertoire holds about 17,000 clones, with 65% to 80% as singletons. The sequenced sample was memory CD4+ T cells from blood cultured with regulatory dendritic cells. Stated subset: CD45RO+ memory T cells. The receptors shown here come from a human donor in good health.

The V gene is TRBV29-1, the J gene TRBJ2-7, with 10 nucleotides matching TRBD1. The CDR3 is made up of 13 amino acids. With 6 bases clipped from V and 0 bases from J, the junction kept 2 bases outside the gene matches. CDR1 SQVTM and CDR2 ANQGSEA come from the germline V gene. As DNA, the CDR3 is TGCAGCGTGGGGACAGGGGCCTCCTACGAGCAGTACTTC. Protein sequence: CSVGTGASYEQYF.

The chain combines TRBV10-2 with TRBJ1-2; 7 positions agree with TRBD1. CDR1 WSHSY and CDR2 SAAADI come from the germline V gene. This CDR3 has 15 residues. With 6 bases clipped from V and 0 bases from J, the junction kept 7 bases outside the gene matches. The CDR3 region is CASRVRQGANYGYTF. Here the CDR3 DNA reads TGCGCCAGCAGGGTACGACAGGGCGCTAACTATGGCTACACCTTC.

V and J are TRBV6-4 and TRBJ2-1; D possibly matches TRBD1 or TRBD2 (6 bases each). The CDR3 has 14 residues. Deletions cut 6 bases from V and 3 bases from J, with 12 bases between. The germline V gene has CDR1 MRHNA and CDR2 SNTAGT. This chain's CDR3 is CASSGGPDYNEQFF. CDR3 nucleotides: TGTGCCAGCAGCGGGGGCCCGGACTACAATGAGCAGTTCTTC.

The chain's CDR3 is CASSLPWGNMNTEAFF. The DNA for the CDR3 is TGTGCCAGCTCACTCCCTTGGGGTAACATGAACACTGAAGCTTTCTTT. The J gene is TRBJ1-1, the V gene TRBV18; unclear D gene. Looked up from germline, CDR1 is KGHSH and CDR2 is LQKENI. The length of the CDR3 is 16 residues. Trimming took 4 bases from V and 0 from J, leaving 15 bases between them.

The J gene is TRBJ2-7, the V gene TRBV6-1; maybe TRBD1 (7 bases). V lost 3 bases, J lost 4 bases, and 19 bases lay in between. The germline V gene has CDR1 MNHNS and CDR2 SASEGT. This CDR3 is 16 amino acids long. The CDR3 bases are TGTGCCAGCAGTGACGCGGGCGGGACAGAGATATACGAGCAGTACTTC. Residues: CASSDAGGTEIYEQYF.

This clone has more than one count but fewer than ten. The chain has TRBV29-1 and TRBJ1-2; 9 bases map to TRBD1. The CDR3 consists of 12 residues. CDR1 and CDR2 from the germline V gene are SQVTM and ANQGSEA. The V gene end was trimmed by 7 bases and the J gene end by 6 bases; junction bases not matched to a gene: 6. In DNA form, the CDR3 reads TGCAGCGAAACAGGGGGCGTAAATGGCTACACCTTC. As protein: CSETGGVNGYTF.

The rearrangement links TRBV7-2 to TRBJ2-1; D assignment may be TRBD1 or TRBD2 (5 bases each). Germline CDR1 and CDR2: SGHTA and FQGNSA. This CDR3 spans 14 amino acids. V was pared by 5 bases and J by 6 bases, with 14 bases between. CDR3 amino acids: CASSEGFKGNEQFF. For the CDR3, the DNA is TGTGCCAGCAGCGAGGGGTTTAAGGGCAATGAGCAGTTCTTC.

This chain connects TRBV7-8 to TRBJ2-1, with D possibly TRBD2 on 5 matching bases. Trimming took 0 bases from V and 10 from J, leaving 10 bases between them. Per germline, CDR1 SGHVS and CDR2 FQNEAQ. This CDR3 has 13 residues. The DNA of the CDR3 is TGTGCCAGCAGCTTAGCGTGGGTAGCGGAGCAGTTCTTC. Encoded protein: CASSLAWVAEQFF. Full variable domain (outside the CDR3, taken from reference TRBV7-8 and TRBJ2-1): GAGVSQSPRYKVAKRGQDVALRCDPISGHVSLFWYQQALGQGPEFLTYFQNEAQLDKSGLPSDRFFAERPEGSVSTLKIQRTQQEDSAVYLCASSLAWVAEQFFGPGTRLTVL.

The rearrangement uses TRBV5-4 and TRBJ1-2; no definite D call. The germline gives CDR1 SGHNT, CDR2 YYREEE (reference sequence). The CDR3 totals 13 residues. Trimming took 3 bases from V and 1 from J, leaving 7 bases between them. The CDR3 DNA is TGTGCCAGCAGCTACCAGCGTAACTATGGCTACACCTTC. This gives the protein CASSYQRNYGYTF.

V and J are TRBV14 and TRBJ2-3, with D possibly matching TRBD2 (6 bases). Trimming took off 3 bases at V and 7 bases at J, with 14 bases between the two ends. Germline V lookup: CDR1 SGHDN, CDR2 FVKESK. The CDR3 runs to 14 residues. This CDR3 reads CASSQKDYINTQYF. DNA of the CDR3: TGTGCCAGCAGCCAGAAGGACTATATCAATACGCAGTATTTT.

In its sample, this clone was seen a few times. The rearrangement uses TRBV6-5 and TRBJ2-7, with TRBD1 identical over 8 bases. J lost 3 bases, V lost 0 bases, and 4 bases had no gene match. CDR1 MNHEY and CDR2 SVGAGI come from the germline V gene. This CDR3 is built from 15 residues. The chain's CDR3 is CASSYSTGGGYEQYF. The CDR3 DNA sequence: TGTGCCAGCAGTTACTCCACAGGGGGTGGCTACGAGCAGTACTTC.

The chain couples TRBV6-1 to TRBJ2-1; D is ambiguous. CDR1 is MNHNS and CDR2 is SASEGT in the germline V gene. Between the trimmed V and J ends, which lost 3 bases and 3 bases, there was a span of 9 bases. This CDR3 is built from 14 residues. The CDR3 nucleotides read TGTGCCAGCAGTGACCCCCAGAACTACAATGAGCAGTTCTTC. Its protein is CASSDPQNYNEQFF.